This TCR beta chain comes out of a study of cytomegalovirus exposure and HLA in healthy donors. Researchers ran the PCR with 60 Vbeta and 13 Jbeta primers. Assay: immunoSEQ multiplex PCR; the TCRdb copy retains only in-frame clones and omits some. The table shows approximately 200,000 clones, with over 65% occurring only once. This CDR3 is built from 12 residues. Germline-derived CDR1 and CDR2 are LNHDA and SQIVND (reference sequence). The trim removed 5 bases at V and 3 bases at J, leaving 1 base unmatched. This clone has more than one count but fewer than ten. The sample taken for sequencing was PBMCs. This chain joins TRBV19 and TRBJ2-7, with TRBD1 matching over 7 bases. This receptor was obtained from a human donor in good health. The DNA for the CDR3 is TGTGCCAGTAGTCGGGACAGCTACGAGCAGTACTTC. It translates to CASSRDSYEQYF.